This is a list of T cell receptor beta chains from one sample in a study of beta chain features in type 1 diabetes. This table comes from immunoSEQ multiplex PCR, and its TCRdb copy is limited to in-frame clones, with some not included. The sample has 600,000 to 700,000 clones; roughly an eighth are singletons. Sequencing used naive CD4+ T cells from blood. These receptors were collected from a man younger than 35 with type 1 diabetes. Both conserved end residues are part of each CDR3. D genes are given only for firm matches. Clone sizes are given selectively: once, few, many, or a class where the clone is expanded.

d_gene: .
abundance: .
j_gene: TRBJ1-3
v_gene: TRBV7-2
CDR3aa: CASSLIPLGGDTIYF
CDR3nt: TGTGCCAGCAGCTTAATCCCCTTAGGAGGGGACACCATATATTTT

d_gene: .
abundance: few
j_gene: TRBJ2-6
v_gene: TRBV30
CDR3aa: CAWSVPGANVLTF
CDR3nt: TGTGCCTGGAGTGTTCCCGGGGCCAACGTCCTGACTTTC

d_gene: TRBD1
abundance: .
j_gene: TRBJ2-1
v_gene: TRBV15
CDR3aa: CATSRDKTGTDEQFF
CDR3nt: TGTGCCACCAGCAGAGATAAGACAGGGACCGATGAGCAGTTCTTC

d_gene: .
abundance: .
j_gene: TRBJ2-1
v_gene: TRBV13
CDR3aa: CASSMERASSNEQFF
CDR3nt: TGTGCCAGCAGCATGGAGAGGGCGTCGAGCAATGAGCAGTTCTTC

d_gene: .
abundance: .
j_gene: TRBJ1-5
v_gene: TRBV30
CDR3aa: CAWSAGNPNQPQHF
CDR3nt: TGTGCCTGGAGTGCAGGGAACCCCAATCAGCCCCAGCATTTT

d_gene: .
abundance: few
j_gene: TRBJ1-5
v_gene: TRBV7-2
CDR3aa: CASSLGRGNQPQHF
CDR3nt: TGTGCCAGCAGCTTAGGGAGGGGCAATCAGCCCCAGCATTTT

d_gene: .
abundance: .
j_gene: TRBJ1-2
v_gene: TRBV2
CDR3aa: CASSEIGQGNYGYTF
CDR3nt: TGTGCCAGCAGTGAAATCGGGCAGGGAAACTATGGCTACACCTTC

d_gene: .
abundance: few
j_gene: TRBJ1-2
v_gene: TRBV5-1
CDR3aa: CASSLEGGPPANYGYTF
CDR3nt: TGCGCCAGCAGCTTGGAAGGGGGGCCCCCCGCTAACTATGGCTACACCTTC

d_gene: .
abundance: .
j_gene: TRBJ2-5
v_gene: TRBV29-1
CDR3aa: CSVGGYQETQYF
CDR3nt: TGCAGCGTTGGGGGTTACCAAGAGACCCAGTACTTC

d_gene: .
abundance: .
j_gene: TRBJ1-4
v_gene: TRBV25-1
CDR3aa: CASSPGATNEKLFF
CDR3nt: TGTGCCAGCAGCCCAGGAGCAACTAATGAAAAACTGTTTTTT

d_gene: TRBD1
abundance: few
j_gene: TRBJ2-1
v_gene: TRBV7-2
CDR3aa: CASSRDRASYNEQFF
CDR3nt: TGTGCCAGCAGCCGGGACAGAGCGTCATACAATGAGCAGTTCTTC

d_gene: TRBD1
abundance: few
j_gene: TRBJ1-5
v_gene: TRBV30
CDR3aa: CAWSRGEISTGLQPQHF
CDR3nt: TGTGCCTGGAGTAGGGGTGAAATCTCGACAGGGCTGCAGCCCCAGCATTTT

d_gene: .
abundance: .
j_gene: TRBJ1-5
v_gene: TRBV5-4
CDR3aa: CASSLEEGQPQHF
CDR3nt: TGTGCCAGCAGCTTGGAAGAAGGTCAGCCCCAGCATTTT

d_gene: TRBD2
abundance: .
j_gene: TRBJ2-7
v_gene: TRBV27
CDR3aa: CASSRLASGAYEQYF
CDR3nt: TGTGCCAGCAGCCGACTTGCTAGCGGGGCCTACGAGCAGTACTTC

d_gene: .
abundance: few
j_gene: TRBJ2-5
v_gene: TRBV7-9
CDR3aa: CASSLVTSGSETQYF
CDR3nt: TGTGCCAGCAGCTTAGTCACGAGCGGGTCAGAGACCCAGTACTTC

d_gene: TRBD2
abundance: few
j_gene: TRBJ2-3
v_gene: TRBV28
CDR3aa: CASSLYASGGSADTQYF
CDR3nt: TGTGCCAGCAGTTTATATGCTAGCGGGGGAAGCGCAGATACGCAGTATTTT

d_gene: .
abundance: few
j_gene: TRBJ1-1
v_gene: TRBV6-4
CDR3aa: CASSDYLGQRDTEAFF
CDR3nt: TGTGCCAGCAGTGACTACCTAGGACAGAGGGACACTGAAGCTTTCTTT

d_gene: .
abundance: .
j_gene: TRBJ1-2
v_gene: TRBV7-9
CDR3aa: CASSLTGPRNGYTF
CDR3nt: TGTGCCAGCAGCTTAACAGGCCCAAGGAATGGCTACACCTTC

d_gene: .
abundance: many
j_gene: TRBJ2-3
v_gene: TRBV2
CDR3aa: CASRATDTQYF
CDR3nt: TGTGCCAGCAGGGCCACAGATACGCAGTATTTT

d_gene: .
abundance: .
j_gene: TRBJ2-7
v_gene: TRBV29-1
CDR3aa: CSVPILGRRYEQYF
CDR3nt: TGCAGCGTCCCGATCTTGGGCAGGCGGTACGAGCAGTACTTC

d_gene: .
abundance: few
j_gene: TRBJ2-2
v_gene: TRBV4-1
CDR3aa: CASSQGGLGDTGELFF
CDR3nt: TGCGCCAGCAGCCAAGGGGGACTGGGAGACACCGGGGAGCTGTTTTTT

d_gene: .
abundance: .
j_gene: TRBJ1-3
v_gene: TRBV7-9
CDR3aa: CASSIGEYSGNTIYF
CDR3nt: TGTGCCAGCAGCATTGGGGAGTACTCTGGAAACACCATATATTTT

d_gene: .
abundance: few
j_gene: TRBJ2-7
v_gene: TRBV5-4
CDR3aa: CASSQVGRGRYEQYF
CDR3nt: TGCGCCAGCAGCCAAGTTGGGCGGGGGCGGTACGAGCAGTACTTC

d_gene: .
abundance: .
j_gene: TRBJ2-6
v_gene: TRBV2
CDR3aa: CASSINIGSSGANVLTF
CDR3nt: TGTGCCAGCAGTATAAACATCGGAAGCTCTGGGGCCAACGTCCTGACTTTC

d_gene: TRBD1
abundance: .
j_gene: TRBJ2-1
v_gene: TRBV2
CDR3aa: CASQGGTYNEQFF
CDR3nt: TGTGCCAGCCAAGGGGGCACTTACAATGAGCAGTTCTTC

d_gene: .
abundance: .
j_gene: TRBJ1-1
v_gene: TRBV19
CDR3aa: CASSIKGTEAFF
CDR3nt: TGTGCCAGTAGTATAAAGGGGACTGAAGCTTTCTTT

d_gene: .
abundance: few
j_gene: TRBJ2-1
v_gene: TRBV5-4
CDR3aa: CASSLGATPYNEQFF
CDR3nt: TGTGCCAGCAGCTTGGGGGCGACTCCCTACAATGAGCAGTTCTTC

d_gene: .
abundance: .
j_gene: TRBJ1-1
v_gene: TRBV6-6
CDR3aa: CASSQTSMAEAFF
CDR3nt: TGTGCCAGCAGTCAGACTTCGATGGCCGAAGCTTTCTTT

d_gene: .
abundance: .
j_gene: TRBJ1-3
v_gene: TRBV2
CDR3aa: CASSGSSGNTIYF
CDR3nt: TGTGCCAGCAGTGGCAGCTCTGGAAACACCATATATTTT

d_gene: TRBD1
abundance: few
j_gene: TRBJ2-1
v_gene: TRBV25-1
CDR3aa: CASSEYTTGHEQFF
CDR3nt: TGTGCCAGCAGTGAATACACGACAGGGCATGAGCAGTTCTTC

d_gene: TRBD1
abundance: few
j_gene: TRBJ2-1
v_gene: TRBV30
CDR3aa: CAWGATGGSNEQFF
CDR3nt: TGTGCCTGGGGCGCGACAGGGGGCTCCAATGAGCAGTTCTTC

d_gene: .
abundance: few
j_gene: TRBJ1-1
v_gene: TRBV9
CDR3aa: CASSVVSVNTEAFF
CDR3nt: TGTGCCAGCAGCGTAGTGTCAGTGAACACTGAAGCTTTCTTT

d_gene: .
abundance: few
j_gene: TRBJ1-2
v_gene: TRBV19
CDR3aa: CASSIDLRGYGRGYTF
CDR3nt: TGTGCCAGTAGTATAGATCTTCGGGGATATGGGCGAGGCTACACCTTC

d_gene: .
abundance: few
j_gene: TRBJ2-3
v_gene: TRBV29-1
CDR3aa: CSVEPWERTDTQYF
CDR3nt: TGCAGCGTTGAACCCTGGGAACGCACAGATACGCAGTATTTT

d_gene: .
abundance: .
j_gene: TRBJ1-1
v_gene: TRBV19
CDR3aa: CASSRIQGNTEAFF
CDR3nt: TGTGCCAGTAGTAGGATACAGGGGAACACTGAAGCTTTCTTT

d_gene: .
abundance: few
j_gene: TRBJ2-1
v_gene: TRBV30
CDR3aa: CAWSRGDGNEQFF
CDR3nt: TGTGCCTGGAGTAGGGGGGACGGTAATGAGCAGTTCTTC

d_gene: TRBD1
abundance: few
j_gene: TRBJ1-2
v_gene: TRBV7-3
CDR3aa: CASSLNGQGARGYTF
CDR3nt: TGTGCCAGCAGCTTAAACGGACAGGGGGCGAGAGGCTACACCTTC

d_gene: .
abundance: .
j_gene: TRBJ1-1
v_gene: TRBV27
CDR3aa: CASSLGDRGTEAFF
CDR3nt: TGTGCCAGCAGTTTGGGGGACCGGGGGACTGAAGCTTTCTTT

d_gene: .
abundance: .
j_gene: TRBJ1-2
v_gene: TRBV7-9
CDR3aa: CASSLDLGGNGYTF
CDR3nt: TGTGCCAGCAGCTTAGACCTTGGTGGGAATGGCTACACCTTC

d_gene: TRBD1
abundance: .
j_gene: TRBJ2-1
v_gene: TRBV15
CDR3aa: CATSRGQGLYNEQFF
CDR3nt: TGTGCCACCAGCAGGGGACAGGGTTTGTACAATGAGCAGTTCTTC

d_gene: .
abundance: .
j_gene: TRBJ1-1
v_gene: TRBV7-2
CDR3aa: CASSSSGGNTEAFF
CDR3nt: TGTGCCAGCAGCTCCAGCGGGGGGAACACTGAAGCTTTCTTT